This T cell receptor beta chain was sequenced in a study of blood T cell repertoires in COVID-19 (dated by TCRdb to the early 2020s). For the wider study: The collaborator samples originated in the United States, Italy and Spain and spanned the acute and convalescent phases of COVID-19. The prospective study material was composed of cDNA or gDNA derived from T cells, B-cell-depleted T cells, or PBMCs. Deeply sampled blood TCRbeta repertoires from subjects exposed to, actively infected with, or recovered from COVID-19 were included in the dataset. The repertoires were released in a freely available public database meant as a resource for research on the immune response to SARS-CoV-2. The samples were drawn from two sources: the first 160 participants of the ongoing ImmuneRACE study, and 1,254 subjects contributed by 6 global collaborators. Nearly every sample came with metadata listing a de-identified subject ID, COVID-19 status, age in years and sex. Where HLA class I and class II types were available, the types were taken from metadata supplied by the sample provider, not from assay-based typing. What the research found in general, with its limitations: The amount of clinical and demographic metadata varied by source and participant and was provided uncurated.

Trimming removed 4 bases from V and 0 bases from J, leaving 8 bases between the germline ends. The CDR1 and CDR2 encoded by the germline V gene (reference sequence) are WNHNN and SYGVQD. The cysteine opens and the phenylalanine closes a CDR3 of 14 amino acids. CDR3 DNA is the only sequence kept; it has 42 bases, read in frame from the first base. Of note for this clone: Its cognate antigen has yet to be identified. No quality values exist for individual bases; no much larger clone is one base distant.

The immunoSEQ Assay, a bias-controlled multiplex PCR, was used to amplify TCRbeta CDR3 regions from genomic DNA. On the authors' methods: Nucleated cell counts per sample were estimated from amplification of reference gene primers within the assay. To quantify the absolute abundance of each unique TCRbeta CDR3 rearrangement, sequence reads were collapsed and filtered. For each sample, productive Simpson clonality was calculated as the square root of Simpson's diversity index across productive rearrangements. As stored in TCRdb, this immuneACCESS dataset retains in-frame rearrangements with V and J assigned. A fraction of the clones does not appear; measured against another copy, unresolved V genes explain less than half of the discrepancy, and the remainder lacks a known reason. V and J calls and clone size follow that table, whereas D and trimming were derived from the DNA. The sample has about 40,000 clones on record, roughly 88% of them singletons. The biggest ten clones account for around 9% of the sample.

Whole blood was collected in K2EDTA tubes by collaborating institutions according to the institutions' own protocols. For TCRbeta analysis, collaborators shipped samples as frozen whole blood, isolated PBMCs, or DNA extracted from either of those sample types. The rearrangement combines TRBV10-1 with TRBJ2-3, with the D gene call left open. This TCR was recovered from a woman in her 70s with acute or convalescent COVID-19. The sequenced sample consisted of peripheral blood. The CDR3 in this case is CASSGSSSTDTQYF. In nucleotides, the sequence is TGCGCCAGCAGTGGGAGTTCTAGCACAGATACGCAGTATTTT.